The next 24 T cell receptor beta chains were all read from a single sample in a study of shared clonotypes between healthy human individuals. Profiled with immunoSEQ multiplex PCR; TCRdb holds only in-frame clones, not every one. The data contain some 2.1 million clones, approximately 95% of them seen just once; the ten biggest clones take up 0.9% to 1.3%. As defined, naive CD8 cells were CD45RO-negative and positively selected for CCR7, with terminally differentiated effector memory CD45RA+ cells excluded. Sequencing input: naive CD8+ T cells sorted from blood. Receptor source: a man younger than 35 in good health.

The genes are TRBV27 and TRBJ1-1; no reliable D call. The CDR3 consists of 14 residues. Trimming left V 6 bases short and J 9 bases short, with 20 bases between. Germline V CDR1 and CDR2: MNHEY, SMNVEV (reference sequence). The CDR3 sequence is CASSAGRAGFQAFF. For the CDR3, the DNA is TGTGCCAGCAGCGCAGGACGAGCAGGTTTCCAAGCTTTCTTT.

This rearrangement joins TRBV6-1 to TRBJ1-5; no firm D call. Trimming left V 3 bases short and J 5 bases short, with 11 bases between. CDR3 length equals 14 residues. Germline-derived CDR1 and CDR2 are MNHNS and SASEGT. The CDR3 reads CASSENSPHQPQHF. CDR3 bases: TGTGCCAGCAGTGAGAACTCTCCCCATCAGCCCCAGCATTTT.

Written as DNA, the CDR3 is TGCGCCAGCAGCTTGCGGGACAGGGTTTACAATGAGCAGTTCTTC. Amino acids: CASSLRDRVYNEQFF. This rearrangement joins TRBV4-1 to TRBJ2-1; 9 bases align to TRBD1. Germline V CDR1 and CDR2: MGHRA, YSYEKL. The CDR3 loop spans 15 amino acids. V trimming: 5 bases; J trimming: 4 bases; junction bases outside the gene matches: 6.

The chain couples TRBV6-5 to TRBJ2-7; no clear D gene. CDR3 length equals 15 residues. Germline V gene lookup returns CDR1 MNHEY and CDR2 SVGAGI. V dropped 5 bases and J dropped 6 bases, with 20 bases sitting between them. CDR3 sequence reads: CASSPSKASALEQYF. CDR3 in DNA: TGTGCCAGCAGTCCCTCCAAGGCGTCGGCCCTCGAGCAGTACTTC.

This clone came up once. V is TRBV4-1 and J is TRBJ1-5, with TRBD1 matching over 8 bases. This CDR3 region has 19 residues. Germline CDR1 is MGHRA and CDR2 is YSYEKL. V lost 0 bases and J lost 0; bases outside the gene matches: 10. This CDR3 reads CASSQETGTGGYSNQPQHF. CDR3 sequence (DNA): TGCGCCAGCAGCCAAGAAACCGGGACAGGCGGTTATAGCAATCAGCCCCAGCATTTT.

A word on this clone: The sample carries other DNA sequences with the same CDR3. This chain connects TRBV7-6 to TRBJ2-7, with 11 bases fitting TRBD2. The trim removed 4 bases at V and 4 bases at J, leaving 3 bases unmatched. CDR3 length: 14 residues. Germline V CDR1 and CDR2: SGHVS, FNYEAQ. CDR3 protein: CASSSGLAAYEQYF. The DNA of the CDR3 is TGTGCCAGCAGCTCGGGACTAGCGGCTTACGAGCAGTACTTC.

About this clone: The same CDR3 arises from other DNA sequences in this sample as well. CDR3 loop: CASSLGGSAYEQYF. The CDR3 bases are TGTGCCAGCAGCTTAGGCGGGAGCGCTTACGAGCAGTACTTC. The chain joins TRBV7-9 to TRBJ2-7; 7 nucleotides align to TRBD2. V was clipped by 1 base and J by 4 bases; unmatched bases: 4. The CDR3 loop spans 14 amino acids. Per germline, CDR1 SEHNR and CDR2 FQNEAQ (reference sequence). The whole variable domain, filled in from reference TRBV7-9 and TRBJ2-7, reads DTGVSQNPRHKITKRGQNVTFRCDPISEHNRLYWYRQTLGQGPEFLTYFQNEAQLEKSRLLSDRFSAERPKGSFSTLEIQRTEQGDSAMYLCASSLGGSAYEQYFGPGTRLTVT.

This clone has only one observation. This chain connects TRBV28 to TRBJ2-7, with 7 bases identical to TRBD1. The CDR3 spans 14 residues. Germline trimming cut 6 bases from V and 3 bases from J; bases unmatched to any gene: 8. Germline CDR1 is MDHEN and CDR2 is SYDVKM. The CDR3 here is CASRKTGTHYEQYF. CDR3 nucleotide sequence: TGTGCCAGCAGGAAGACAGGGACCCACTACGAGCAGTACTTC.

This chain uses TRBV30 with TRBJ1-2; possible D gene TRBD1, 6 bases. Looked up from germline, CDR1 is GTSNPN and CDR2 is SVGIG (reference sequence). This CDR3 spans 14 amino acids. V lost 2 bases, J lost 4 bases, and 14 bases lay in between. CDR3 in DNA: TGTGCCTGGAGTCCGGGACACTTGCCCTATGGCTACACCTTC. Translated, it gives CAWSPGHLPYGYTF.

This clone appeared once. The chain recombines TRBV9 with TRBJ2-7; D unclear. The CDR3 is 14 residues long. V dropped 0 bases and J dropped 3 bases, with 10 bases sitting between them. The germline V gene encodes CDR1 SGDLS and CDR2 YYNGEE. The CDR3 nucleotides read TGTGCCAGCAGCGTAGATCCCTCGGACTACGAGCAGTACTTC. It codes for CASSVDPSDYEQYF.

The chain employs TRBV5-1 and TRBJ2-2; 8 bases are a match to TRBD1. Looked up from germline, CDR1 is SGHRS and CDR2 is YFSETQ. CDR3 size: 16 residues. Germline trimming cut 3 bases from V and 4 bases from J; bases unmatched to any gene: 8. DNA for the CDR3: TGCGCCAGCAGCTCCCCCGGACAGGGTCTCACCGGGGAGCTGTTTTTT. Translation gives CASSSPGQGLTGELFF.

The chain combines TRBV27 with TRBJ2-2; D gene unclear. V gave up 5 bases and J gave up 4 bases, with 8 bases separating them. This CDR3 contains 13 residues. Germline loops: CDR1 MNHEY, CDR2 SMNVEV (reference sequence). The DNA for the CDR3 is TGTGCCAGCAGTGTCCGCCCCACCGGGGAGCTGTTTTTT. Encoded protein: CASSVRPTGELFF.

The rearrangement joins TRBV13 to TRBJ1-4; 7 nucleotides align to TRBD1. V lost 5 bases, J lost 5 bases, and 5 bases stayed unmatched. This CDR3 has 14 residues. Per germline, CDR1 PRHDT and CDR2 FYEKMQ (reference sequence). CDR3 DNA: TGTGCCAGCAGCCAAGGGGGCGCGAATGAAAAACTGTTTTTT. It codes for CASSQGGANEKLFF.

The chain carries TRBV13 and TRBJ2-5, with unresolved D. V gave up 6 bases and J gave up 0 bases, with 11 bases separating them. CDR1 and CDR2 from the germline V gene are PRHDT and FYEKMQ (reference sequence). This CDR3 region has 14 residues. CDR3 amino acids: CASSRSRNQETQYF. The DNA of the CDR3 is TGTGCCAGCAGTCGTAGTCGGAACCAAGAGACCCAGTACTTC.

V and J are TRBV28 and TRBJ1-2; 8 nucleotides align to TRBD1. This CDR3 comprises 11 residues. Unmatched junction bases numbered 0, after V lost 5 bases and J lost 7 bases. Germline V gives CDR1 MDHEN, CDR2 SYDVKM. Written as DNA, the CDR3 is TGTGCCAGCAGTGACAGGGGTGGCTACACCTTC. Translated: CASSDRGGYTF.

This chain joins TRBV7-9 and TRBJ1-2, with 9 nucleotides matching TRBD1. Germline V gives CDR1 SEHNR, CDR2 FQNEAQ (reference sequence). There are 15 residues in the CDR3. V trimming: 5 bases; J trimming: 4 bases; junction bases outside the gene matches: 8. DNA for the CDR3: TGTGCCAGCAGCGCCGGGACAGGGATACTCTATGGCTACACCTTC. This translates into CASSAGTGILYGYTF.

The chain carries TRBV30 and TRBJ2-2; D not resolved. CDR1 and CDR2 (germline): GTSNPN, SVGIG (reference sequence). The CDR3 has 13 residues. V lost 4 bases, J lost 7 bases, and 13 bases lay in between. CDR3 protein: CAWTQGSGGELFF. In nucleotides, the CDR3 is TGTGCCTGGACTCAAGGGTCGGGCGGGGAGCTGTTTTTT.

A note on this clone: At the DNA level, this CDR3 is encoded by other sequences in the same sample as well. This chain joins TRBV29-1 and TRBJ2-1, with D maybe TRBD2 (5 bases). The V end was cut by 3 bases, the J end by 8 bases, with 5 bases between. The germline V gene has CDR1 SQVTM and CDR2 ANQGSEA. This CDR3 is 10 amino acids long. This chain's CDR3 is CSVEGDEQFF. The CDR3 DNA reads TGCAGCGTTGAGGGAGATGAGCAGTTCTTC.

This chain joins TRBV7-6 and TRBJ2-6; 8 positions match TRBD1. The CDR3 runs to 20 residues. CDR1 SGHVS and CDR2 FNYEAQ come from the germline V gene. The ends lost 5 bases at V and 0 bases at J; junction bases unmatched: 15. The CDR3 region has the DNA TGTGCCAGCAGCGCGGGACAGGCAAGCGTGAAAGTCTCTGGGGCCAACGTCCTGACTTTC. Its translation: CASSAGQASVKVSGANVLTF.

Concerning this clone: At one of its ends the junction is not consistent with the germline gene, which may arise from a read error. V is TRBV19 and J is TRBJ2-6, with 8 bases fitting TRBD2. CDR1 and CDR2 from the germline V gene are LNHDA and SQIVND (reference sequence). CDR3 length: 14 residues. The chain's CDR3 is CASSTPGGDNVLTF. The CDR3 bases are TGTGCCAGTAGTACTCCGGGGGGGGACAACGTCCTGACTTTC.

Only a few counts were recorded for this clone. V is TRBV5-4 and J is TRBJ1-5; D gene unclear. The CDR3 length is 16 residues. V dropped 0 bases and J dropped 0 bases, with 10 bases sitting between them. Per germline, CDR1 SGHNT and CDR2 YYREEE (reference sequence). CDR3 nucleotide sequence: TGTGCCAGCAGCTTGGATGGAGTGTTTAGCAATCAGCCCCAGCATTTT. It is translated as CASSLDGVFSNQPQHF.

The chain combines TRBV27 with TRBJ2-5, with D possibly being TRBD2 (6 bases). The V gene's germline CDR1 is MNHEY and CDR2 SMNVEV (reference sequence). Between the trimmed V and J ends, which lost 4 bases and 5 bases, there was a span of 14 bases. The CDR3 loop spans 14 amino acids. As DNA, the CDR3 is TGTGCCAGCAGTTCTATAGGGACTCGGGAGACCCAGTACTTC. Translated, it gives CASSSIGTRETQYF.

The chain couples TRBV15 to TRBJ1-2; D gene ambiguous. Looked up from germline, CDR1 is LNHNV and CDR2 is YYDKDF (reference sequence). The CDR3 runs to 14 residues. The germline V and J ends were trimmed by 0 bases and 4 bases, with 9 bases remaining between them. CDR3 in amino acids: CATSRDLDLYGYTF. The CDR3 DNA reads as TGTGCCACCAGCAGAGATCTCGACCTCTATGGCTACACCTTC. Full variable domain (rest looked up from reference TRBV15 and TRBJ1-2): DAMVIQNPRYQVTQFGKPVTLSCSQTLNHNVMYWYQQKSSQAPKLLFHYYDKDFNNEADTPDNFQSRRPNTSFCFLDIRSPGLGDTAMYLCATSRDLDLYGYTFGSGTRLTVV.

This chain uses TRBV11-2 with TRBJ2-1; TRBD2 matches at 8 bases. The junction had 3 bases not matched to a gene; V was cut back by 3 bases and J by 5 bases. The CDR3 length is 14 residues. The germline CDR1 and CDR2 sequences are SGHAT and FQNNGV. The CDR3 nucleotides are TGTGCCAGCAGCTTTTCAGCGGGGGACAATGAGCAGTTCTTC. Amino acids: CASSFSAGDNEQFF.